This TCR beta chain appears in the sequencing data of a study of T cell repertoires in cytomegalovirus infection (dated by TCRdb to the late 2010s). For the wider study: The HLA type of each donor mattered for the analysis, because public TCR beta signatures pointed to carriage of CMV infection along with the matching HLA type.

From the cysteine through the phenylalanine, the CDR3 covers 14 amino acids. Of the read, only the CDR3 DNA is kept; its 42 bases are in frame from base 1. The V and J ends are trimmed by 3 bases and 2 bases, leaving 10 bases between them. The sample was run on an Illumina HiSeq 1500. The public sequencing data were trimmed at Q25 with fastp and processed into clonotypes with MiXCR by TCRdb, which kept only in-frame beta chains. Identical CDR3 protein sequences are pooled into one entry, listed with their most common genes and DNA. The sample yields hundreds of thousands of distinct CDR3 sequences; around 32% were counted once. The ten largest account for around 15% of the sample. Findings and caveats that apply to the study as a whole: Carriers of CMV infection plus the relevant HLA type were discriminated by the cumulative frequency of public TCR beta family members in the study cohort and in an independent approximately 350-donor cohort. In the ex vivo response, HLA-C-restricted CMV-specific TCR beta clonotypes were dominant, and in two of eight donors the single most frequent clonotype came from this HLA-C-restricted group.

About this clonotype: What antigen it recognizes has not been identified. There are no base qualities to consult, and no much larger clone falls within one base.

This receptor chain uses TRBV12-3 or TRBV12-4 and TRBJ2-5, with the D gene not confidently named. Sequenced material: PBMCs. The sequence was obtained from a human donor in good health (CMV status not recorded). Some clones in this sample may be carry-over from other donors' samples. Here the CDR3 is given as CASSFDGPQETQYF. The DNA sequence is given as TGTGCCAGCAGTTTCGATGGCCCGCAAGAGACCCAGTACTTC.